The 16 T cell receptor beta chains below all came from one sample that was sequenced in a study of blood T cell repertoires in COVID-19. TCRdb's copy holds only in-frame clones and misses some; the assay was immunoSEQ multiplex PCR. The repertoire includes just under 60,000 clones, 65% to 80% of them detected once, and around a tenth sits in the top ten. The sample was peripheral blood. The receptors come from a human donor in a cohort sampled during active COVID-19.

V is TRBV7-9 and J is TRBJ2-1; D might be TRBD1 (5 bases). CDR1 and CDR2 from the germline V gene are SEHNR and FQNEAQ (reference sequence). The V end lost 1 base, the J end lost 3 bases, and 7 bases lay between the germline ends. The CDR3 covers 14 residues. The CDR3 DNA reads TGTGCCAGCAGCTTAGTGGGGCGCTACAATGAGCAGTTCTTC. It specifies CASSLVGRYNEQFF.

The chain uses TRBV24-1 and TRBJ2-6, with 7 bases identical to TRBD1. Germline loops: CDR1 KGHDR, CDR2 SFDVKD. The trim removed 10 bases at V and 2 bases at J, leaving 10 bases unmatched. CDR3 length equals 16 residues. The CDR3 coding sequence is TGTGCCACAGCTCCGGGGACAGAGGCTGGGGCCAACGTCCTGACTTTC. Translation gives CATAPGTEAGANVLTF.

The rearrangement links TRBV18 to TRBJ2-5; 13 bases map to TRBD2. With 7 bases clipped from V and 5 bases from J, the junction kept 13 bases outside the gene matches. This CDR3 region has 17 residues. Germline loops: CDR1 KGHSH, CDR2 LQKENI. The CDR3 here is CASWSRLAGGRAETQYF. CDR3 DNA: TGTGCCAGCTGGTCCCGACTAGCGGGAGGTCGGGCGGAGACCCAGTACTTC.

The chain employs TRBV28 and TRBJ1-2; 8 bases align to TRBD1. Trimming removed 6 bases from V and 6 bases from J; junction bases left unmatched: 6. Germline values: CDR1 MDHEN, CDR2 SYDVKM. This CDR3 contains 13 residues. CDR3 nucleotide sequence: TGTGCCAGCAGCCCGACAGGGGATGATGGCTACACCTTC. It translates to CASSPTGDDGYTF.

The chain carries TRBV11-2 and TRBJ2-7; 13 bases agree with TRBD2. Germline V lookup: CDR1 SGHAT, CDR2 FQNNGV. Germline trimming cut 6 bases from V and 5 bases from J; bases unmatched to any gene: 10. The CDR3 is 16 amino acids. The CDR3 sequence: CASRPRTSGSRNEQYF. In DNA form, the CDR3 reads TGTGCCAGCAGGCCCCGGACTAGCGGGAGTAGGAACGAGCAGTACTTC. The whole variable domain, filled in from reference TRBV11-2 and TRBJ2-7, reads EAGVAQSPRYKIIEKRQSVAFWCNPISGHATLYWYQQILGQGPKLLIQFQNNGVVDDSQLPKDRFSAERLKGVDSTLKIQPAKLEDSAVYLCASRPRTSGSRNEQYFGPGTRLTVT.

The chain uses TRBV12-3 or TRBV12-4 and TRBJ2-7, with D maybe TRBD2 (5 bases). CDR3 length: 13 amino acids. V lost 5 bases and J 6 bases, leaving 14 bases between the germline ends. DNA of the CDR3: TGTGCCAGCAGTACCCCCATTGCGGGCGAGCAGTACTTC. Translation gives CASSTPIAGEQYF.

This rearrangement joins TRBV7-2 to TRBJ1-5, with 7 bases lining up with TRBD1. The V and J ends lost 5 bases and 4 bases, in that order; junction bases with no gene match: 5. The CDR3 has 14 amino acids. The germline gives CDR1 SGHTA, CDR2 FQGNSA. CDR3 nucleotides: TGTGCCAGCAGCCTCAGACAGGGTAATCAGCCCCAGCATTTT. Translating gives CASSLRQGNQPQHF.

This clone was seen once. The chain employs TRBV15 and TRBJ1-5; 9 bases map to TRBD1. The CDR3 is made up of 18 amino acids. V lost 4 bases, J lost 0 bases, and 10 bases stayed unmatched. Germline values: CDR1 LNHNV, CDR2 YYDKDF (reference sequence). CDR3 sequence: CATSNLRGQGSSNQPQHF. The CDR3 DNA reads TGTGCCACCAGCAACCTGAGGGGACAGGGAAGTAGCAATCAGCCCCAGCATTTT.

The chain employs TRBV30 and TRBJ1-1; D may be TRBD1 (5 bases). In germline, CDR1 is GTSNPN, CDR2 SVGIG (reference sequence). V was pared by 0 bases and J by 3 bases, with 14 bases between. The CDR3 loop spans 15 amino acids. CDR3 in amino acids: CAWSVPRQGHTEAFF. CDR3 bases: TGTGCCTGGAGTGTACCCCGGCAGGGTCACACTGAAGCTTTCTTT.

This clone was seen a handful of times. V gene TRBV5-6 combines with J gene TRBJ2-1; tentatively, D is TRBD2 (6 bases). The V end lost 4 bases, the J end lost 6 bases, and 14 bases lay between the germline ends. CDR1 and CDR2 (germline): SGHDT, YYEEEE. The CDR3 length is 14 residues. CDR3 bases: TGTGCCAGCAGCCCCCGTGGAGGGTTCAATGAGCAGTTCTTC. It is translated as CASSPRGGFNEQFF.

This clone was picked up one time. The rearrangement links TRBV24-1 to TRBJ1-1, with a weak D call TRBD1 (6 bases). The V gene lost 1 base and the J gene lost 7 bases, with 18 bases spanning the gap. The V gene's germline CDR1 is KGHDR and CDR2 SFDVKD. The CDR3 is 16 amino acids. CDR3 sequence (DNA): TGTGCCACCAGTGATTTTTCACCCAGGGGCGAGAGTGAAGCTTTCTTT. Amino acids: CATSDFSPRGESEAFF.

The rearrangement uses TRBV28 and TRBJ2-5; 9 bases line up with TRBD1. This CDR3 is 15 amino acids long. CDR1 is MDHEN and CDR2 is SYDVKM in the germline V gene. V lost 7 bases to trimming and J lost 5 bases; unmatched junction nucleotides: 11. This CDR3 reads CASTTGGAVGETQYF. In DNA, the CDR3 is TGTGCCAGCACTACAGGGGGCGCGGTTGGGGAGACCCAGTACTTC.

The chain joins TRBV3-1 (or the pseudogene TRBV3-2) to TRBJ2-5; no definite D call. Germline lookup yields CDR1 LGHDT and CDR2 YNNKEL (reference sequence). The CDR3 sequence is 11 residues long. Trimming took off 4 bases at V and 6 bases at J, with 6 bases between the two ends. The CDR3 loop is CASSLIQTQYF. The CDR3 bases are TGTGCCAGCAGCCTAATCCAGACCCAGTACTTC.

V and J are TRBV5-1 and TRBJ2-7, with 8 positions matching TRBD2. The CDR3 consists of 15 residues. Trimming at V came to 3 bases and at J to 6 bases, leaving 11 bases not matched to a gene. The germline V gene has CDR1 SGHRS and CDR2 YFSETQ. CDR3 DNA sequence: TGCGCCAGCAGCTCCGATGAGGGACTAGAGGTCGAGCAGTACTTC. Protein sequence: CASSSDEGLEVEQYF.

This clone was seen only a few times. CDR3 sequence reads: CASSLSRGRPTYEQYF. The DNA of the CDR3 is TGTGCCAGCAGCCTATCCAGGGGTCGGCCTACCTACGAGCAGTACTTC. This chain uses TRBV3-1 (or the pseudogene TRBV3-2) with TRBJ2-7; weak D call: TRBD1 (6 bases). The germline V gene encodes CDR1 LGHDT and CDR2 YNNKEL (reference sequence). There are 16 residues in the CDR3. Between the trimmed V and J ends, which lost 4 bases and 2 bases, there was a span of 18 bases.

This clone was counted once. The chain uses TRBV7-6 and TRBJ2-1; D may be TRBD1 (6 bases). With 1 base removed from V and 12 bases from J, the gap between germline ends came to 19 bases. The CDR3 has 15 residues. The germline gives CDR1 SGHVS, CDR2 FNYEAQ. The CDR3 loop is CASSLDQGKTLGQFF. CDR3 bases: TGTGCCAGCAGCTTAGATCAGGGGAAGACCCTTGGGCAGTTCTTC.